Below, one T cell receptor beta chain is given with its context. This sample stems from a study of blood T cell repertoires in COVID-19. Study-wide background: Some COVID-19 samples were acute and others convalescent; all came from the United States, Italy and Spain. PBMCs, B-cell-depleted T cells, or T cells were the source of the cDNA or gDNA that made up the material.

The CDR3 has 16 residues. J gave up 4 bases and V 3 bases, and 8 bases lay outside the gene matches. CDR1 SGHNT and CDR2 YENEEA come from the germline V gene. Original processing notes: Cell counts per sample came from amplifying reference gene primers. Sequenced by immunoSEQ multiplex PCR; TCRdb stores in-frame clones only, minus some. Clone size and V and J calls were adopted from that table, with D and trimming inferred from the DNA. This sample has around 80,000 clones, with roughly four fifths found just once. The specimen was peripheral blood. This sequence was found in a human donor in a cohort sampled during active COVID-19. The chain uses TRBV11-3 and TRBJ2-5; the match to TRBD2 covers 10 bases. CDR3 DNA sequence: TGTGCCAGCAGCTTCTCCGGGACTAGCGCTGGAGAGACCCAGTACTTC. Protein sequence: CASSFSGTSAGETQYF.